Sequencing of this TCR beta chain was carried out in a study of T cells in Graves' hyperthyroidism and ophthalmopathy (dated by TCRdb to about 2019). Regarding the complete study: Peripheral blood samples were taken at the time of initial diagnosis, prior to any treatment. A discovery cohort of about 96 patients, 43 with Graves' ophthalmopathy and fewer than 65 with stable Graves' hyperthyroidism, was used to find distinguishing TCR V-J signatures. An independent validation cohort of around 19 hyperthyroidism patients and about 16 patients who later progressed to ophthalmopathy tested prospective prediction of ophthalmopathy. The roughly 90 discovery patients were divided at random into training and test sets in a 7:3 ratio. Thyroid tissue and blood T-cell repertoires from six or seven Graves' hyperthyroidism patients were also compared in the study. Once sampling was done, hyperthyroidism patients were given methimazole at a starting dose of 30 mg daily, whereas ophthalmopathy patients were given high-dose intravenous methylprednisolone. The paper reports TCR Vbeta CDR3 sequencing of more than 120 peripheral blood samples: fewer than 50 ophthalmopathy, about 75 hyperthyroidism and around 17 progressor patients. The paper's findings and limits, for the study overall: Ophthalmopathy was separated from stable hyperthyroidism by a 13 V-J signature model, with around 88% sensitivity and 81% to 83% specificity obtained in cross-validation and 80%/75% obtained in testing. In validation, the model predicted progression to ophthalmopathy a median of roughly six months before onset, with about 67% sensitivity and about 72% specificity. Sample size was not statistically predetermined, and blinding of investigators to group allocation was not performed. Blood samples also contained most of the expanded thyroid clonotypes (frequency above 0.001), which suggests that blood repertoires may reflect thyroid immune responses.

Amplification of TCR beta CDR3 regions was carried out from RNA transcripts. The TCR CDR3 was subjected to a first round of RT-PCR using the HTBI primer set and the Qiagen OneStep RT-PCR kit. A second multiplex PCR round built the libraries, followed by size selection and purification. Paired-end sequencing of the libraries was performed with 100 bp reads on an Illumina HiSeq2000. In the source study's methods: Raw data were processed with SOAPnuke, discarding reads with adapters, uncalled bases, mean Phred below 15, or no exact constant-primer or identifier match. COPE v1.2.5 was used to merge high-quality paired reads, and clonotypes were defined as unique nucleotide sequences. Clonotypes were aligned to IMGT TRBV, TRBD and TRBJ reference segments using MiTCR v1.1. The analysis included only V-J combinations with a frequency above 0.0001, which together covered roughly 99% of the repertoires. A TCS score was defined as the ratio between F50 (clonal expansion) and ExV (chaos), using BLOSUM62-based TCRdist between CDR3 peptides within each V-J. Welch's t-statistics and random forest reduced around 520 V-J features to 13, which were used in a naive Bayes classifier (R e1071). The raw public reads went through TCRdb reprocessing: fastp at Q25, MiXCR clone calling, in-frame beta chains kept. All rows with the same CDR3 protein become a single entry with the most common DNA and genes. TCRdb's processing, not the authors' own work, is the source of the V and J calls. The sample table contains 450,000 to 500,000 distinct CDR3 sequences; only one count was recorded for approximately 22% of them. Approximately 54% of the sample is taken by the ten largest.

In the ophthalmopathy patients, disease was moderately to severely active, with a Clinical Activity Score of 3 or more, a NOSPECS grade of 4 or more, and a duration of less than 3 months. Exclusion was applied to patients with uncontrolled infections, other autoimmune diseases, pregnancy or lactation. Diagnoses were based on clinical symptoms, serum thyroxine and TRAb, thyroid ultrasound and orbital computed tomography. Ficoll-Paque density gradient centrifugation was used to isolate PBMCs from about 9 ml of fresh peripheral blood. Trizol reagent was used to extract total RNA, and RNA quality was then checked on an Agilent 2100 Bioanalyzer. For this clonotype: The antigen it binds to is not known. No qualities accompany the bases; no much larger clone lies one base away.

CDR1 and CDR2 are drawn from the germline V gene: SGHTA, FQGNSA. From its cysteine to its phenylalanine, the CDR3 spans 13 amino acids. Of all the DNA, just the CDR3 is kept, 39 bases in frame from base 1. The junction shows trimming of 4 bases on V and 7 bases on J, plus 14 bases between the germline ends. The sample comprised blood. The sequence was obtained from a woman between 70 and 85 years old with Graves' ophthalmopathy. The chain is encoded by TRBV7-2 joined to TRBJ2-7, with the identity of the D gene unclear. The bases read TGTGCCAGCAGCTCAGACTGGCCCGGGGAGCAGTACTTC. Translated, it gives CASSSDWPGEQYF.